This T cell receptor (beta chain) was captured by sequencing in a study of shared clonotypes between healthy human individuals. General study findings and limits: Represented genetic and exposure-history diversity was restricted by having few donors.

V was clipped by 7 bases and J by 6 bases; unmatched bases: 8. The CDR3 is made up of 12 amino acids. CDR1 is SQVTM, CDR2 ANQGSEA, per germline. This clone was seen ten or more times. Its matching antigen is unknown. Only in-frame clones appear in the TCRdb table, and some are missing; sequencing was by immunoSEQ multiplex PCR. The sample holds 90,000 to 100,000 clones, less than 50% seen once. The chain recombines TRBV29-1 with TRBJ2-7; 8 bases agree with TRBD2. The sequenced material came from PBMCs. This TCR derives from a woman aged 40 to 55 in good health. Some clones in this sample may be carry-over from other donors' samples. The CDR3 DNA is TGCAGCGGGGGCGCGGGAGGTGGCGAGCAGTACTTC. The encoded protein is CSGGAGGGEQYF.